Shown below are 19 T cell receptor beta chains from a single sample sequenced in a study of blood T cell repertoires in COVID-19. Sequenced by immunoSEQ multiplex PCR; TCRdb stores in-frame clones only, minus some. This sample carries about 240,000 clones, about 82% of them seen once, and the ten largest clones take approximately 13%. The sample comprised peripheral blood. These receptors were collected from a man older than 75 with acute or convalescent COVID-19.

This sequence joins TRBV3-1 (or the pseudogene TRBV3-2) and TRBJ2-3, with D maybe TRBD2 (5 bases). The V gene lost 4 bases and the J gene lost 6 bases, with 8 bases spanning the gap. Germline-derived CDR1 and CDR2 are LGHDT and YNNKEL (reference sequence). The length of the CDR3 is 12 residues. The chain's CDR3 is CASSPSGDTQYF. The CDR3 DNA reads TGTGCCAGCAGCCCCTCGGGGGATACGCAGTATTTT.

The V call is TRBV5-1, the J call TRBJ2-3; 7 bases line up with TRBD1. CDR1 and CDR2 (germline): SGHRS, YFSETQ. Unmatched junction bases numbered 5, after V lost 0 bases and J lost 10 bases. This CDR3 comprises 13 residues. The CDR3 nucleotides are TGCGCCAGCAGCTTGGAGGGGGCTAGTGCGCAGTATTTT. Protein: CASSLEGASAQYF.

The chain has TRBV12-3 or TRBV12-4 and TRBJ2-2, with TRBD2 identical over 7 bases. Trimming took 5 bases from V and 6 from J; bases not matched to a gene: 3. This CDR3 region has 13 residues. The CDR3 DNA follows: TGTGCCAGCAGTCGACTAGCCGCCGGGGAGCTGTTTTTT. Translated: CASSRLAAGELFF.

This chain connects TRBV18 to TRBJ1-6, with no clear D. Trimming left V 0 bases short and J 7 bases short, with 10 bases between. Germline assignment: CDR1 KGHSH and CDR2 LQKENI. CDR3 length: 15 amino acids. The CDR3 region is CASSPPHSQNSPLHF. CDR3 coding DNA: TGTGCCAGCTCACCACCGCACAGCCAGAATTCACCCCTCCACTTT.

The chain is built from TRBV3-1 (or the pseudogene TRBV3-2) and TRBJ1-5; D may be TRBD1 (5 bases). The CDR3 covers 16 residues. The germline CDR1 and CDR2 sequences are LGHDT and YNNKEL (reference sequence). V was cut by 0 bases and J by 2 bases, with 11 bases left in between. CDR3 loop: CASSQDLGVGNQPQHF. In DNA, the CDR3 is TGTGCCAGCAGCCAAGATCTAGGGGTGGGCAATCAGCCCCAGCATTTT.

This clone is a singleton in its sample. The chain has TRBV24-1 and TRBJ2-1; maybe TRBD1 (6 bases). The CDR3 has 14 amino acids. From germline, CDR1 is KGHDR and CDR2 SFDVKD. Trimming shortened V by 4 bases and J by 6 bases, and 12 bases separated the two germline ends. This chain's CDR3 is CATSEQGIGNEQFF. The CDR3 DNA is TGTGCCACCAGTGAGCAGGGGATAGGCAATGAGCAGTTCTTC.

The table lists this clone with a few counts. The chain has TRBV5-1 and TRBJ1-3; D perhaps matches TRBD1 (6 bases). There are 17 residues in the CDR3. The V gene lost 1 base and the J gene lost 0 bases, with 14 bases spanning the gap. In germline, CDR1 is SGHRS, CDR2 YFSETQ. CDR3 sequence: CASSLISRGLSGNTIYF. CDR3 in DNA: TGCGCCAGCAGCTTGATAAGCAGGGGCCTCTCTGGAAACACCATATATTTT.

CDR3 bases: TGTGCCAGTGCGACAGCCGCGAACACCGGGGAGCTGTTTTTT. Translation: CASATAANTGELFF. The chain employs TRBV7-3 and TRBJ2-2; TRBD1 is a possible D gene (5 bases). This CDR3 contains 14 residues. Germline-derived CDR1 and CDR2 are SGHTA and FQGTGA. Trimming took off 9 bases at V and 0 bases at J, with 11 bases between the two ends.

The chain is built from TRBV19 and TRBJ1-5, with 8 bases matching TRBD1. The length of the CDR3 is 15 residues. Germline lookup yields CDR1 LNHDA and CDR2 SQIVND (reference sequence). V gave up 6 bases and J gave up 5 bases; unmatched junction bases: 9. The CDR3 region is CASRAGTGDYQPQHF. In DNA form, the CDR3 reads TGTGCCAGTAGGGCCGGGACAGGCGATTATCAGCCCCAGCATTTT.

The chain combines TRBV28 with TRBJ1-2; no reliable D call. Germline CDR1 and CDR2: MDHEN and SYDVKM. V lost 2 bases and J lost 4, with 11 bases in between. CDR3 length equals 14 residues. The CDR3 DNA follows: TGTGCCAGCAGTTTAACTGTTGGTAGCTATGGCTACACCTTC. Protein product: CASSLTVGSYGYTF.

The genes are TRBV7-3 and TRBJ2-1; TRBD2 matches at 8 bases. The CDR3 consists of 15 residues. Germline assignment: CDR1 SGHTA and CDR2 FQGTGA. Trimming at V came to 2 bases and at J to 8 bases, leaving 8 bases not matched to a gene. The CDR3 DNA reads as TGTGCCAGCAGCTTATCGGGACTAGGGGTCTATGAGCAGTTCTTC. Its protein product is CASSLSGLGVYEQFF.

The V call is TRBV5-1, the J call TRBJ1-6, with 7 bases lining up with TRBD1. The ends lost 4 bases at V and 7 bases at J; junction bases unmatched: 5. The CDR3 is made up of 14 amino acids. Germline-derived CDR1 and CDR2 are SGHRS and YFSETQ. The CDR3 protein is CASSRDSTNSPLHF. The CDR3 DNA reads TGCGCCAGCAGCCGGGACAGTACAAATTCACCCCTCCACTTT.

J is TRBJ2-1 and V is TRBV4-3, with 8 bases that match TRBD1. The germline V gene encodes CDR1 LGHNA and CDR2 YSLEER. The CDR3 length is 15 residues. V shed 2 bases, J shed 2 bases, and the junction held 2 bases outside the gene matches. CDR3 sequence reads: CASSQNRGAYNEQFF. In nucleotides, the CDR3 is TGCGCCAGCAGCCAAAACAGGGGGGCCTACAATGAGCAGTTCTTC.

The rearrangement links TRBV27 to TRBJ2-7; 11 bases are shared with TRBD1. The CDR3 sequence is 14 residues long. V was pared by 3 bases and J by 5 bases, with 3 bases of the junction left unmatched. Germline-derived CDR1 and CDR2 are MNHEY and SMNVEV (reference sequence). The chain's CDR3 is CASSLGTGGNEQYF. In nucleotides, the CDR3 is TGTGCCAGCAGTTTGGGGACAGGGGGAAACGAGCAGTACTTC.

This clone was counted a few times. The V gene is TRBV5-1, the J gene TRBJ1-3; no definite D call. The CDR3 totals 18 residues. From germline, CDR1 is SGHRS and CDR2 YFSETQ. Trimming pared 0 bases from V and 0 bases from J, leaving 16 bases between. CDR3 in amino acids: CASSLVGIGISSGNTIYF. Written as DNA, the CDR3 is TGCGCCAGCAGCTTGGTGGGCATTGGCATCAGCTCTGGAAACACCATATATTTT.

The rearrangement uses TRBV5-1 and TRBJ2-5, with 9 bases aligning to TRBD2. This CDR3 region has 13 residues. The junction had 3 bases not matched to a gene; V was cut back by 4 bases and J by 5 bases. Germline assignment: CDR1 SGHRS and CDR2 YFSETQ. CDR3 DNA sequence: TGCGCCAGCAGCCCCGGACTAGCGGAGACCCAGTACTTC. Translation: CASSPGLAETQYF. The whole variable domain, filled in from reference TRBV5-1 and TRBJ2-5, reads KAGVTQTPRYLIKTRGQQVTLSCSPISGHRSVSWYQQTPGQGLQFLFEYFSETQRNKGNFPGRFSGRQFSNSRSEMNVSTLELGDSALYLCASSPGLAETQYFGPGTRLLVL.

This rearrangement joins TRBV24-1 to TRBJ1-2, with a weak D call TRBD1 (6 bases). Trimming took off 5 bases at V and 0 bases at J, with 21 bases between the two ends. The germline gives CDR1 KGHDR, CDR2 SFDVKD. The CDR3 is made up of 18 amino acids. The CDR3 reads CATSGTRGSLSTNYGYTF. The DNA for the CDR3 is TGTGCCACCAGTGGGACGAGGGGGAGTCTCTCGACTAACTATGGCTACACCTTC.

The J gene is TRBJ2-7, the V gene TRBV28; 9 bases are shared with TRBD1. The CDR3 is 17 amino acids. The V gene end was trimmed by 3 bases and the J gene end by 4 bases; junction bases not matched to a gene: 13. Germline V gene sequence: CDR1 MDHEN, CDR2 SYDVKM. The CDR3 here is CASSFLPGQGWGYEQYF. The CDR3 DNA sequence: TGTGCCAGCAGTTTCCTCCCCGGACAGGGGTGGGGATACGAGCAGTACTTC.

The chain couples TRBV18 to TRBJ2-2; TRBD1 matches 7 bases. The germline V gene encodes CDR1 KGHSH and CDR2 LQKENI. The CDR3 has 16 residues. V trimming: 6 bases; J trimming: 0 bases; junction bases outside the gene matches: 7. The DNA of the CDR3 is TGTGCCAGCTCCTCCCGAGGGGGCCCGAACACCGGGGAGCTGTTTTTT. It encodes CASSSRGGPNTGELFF.